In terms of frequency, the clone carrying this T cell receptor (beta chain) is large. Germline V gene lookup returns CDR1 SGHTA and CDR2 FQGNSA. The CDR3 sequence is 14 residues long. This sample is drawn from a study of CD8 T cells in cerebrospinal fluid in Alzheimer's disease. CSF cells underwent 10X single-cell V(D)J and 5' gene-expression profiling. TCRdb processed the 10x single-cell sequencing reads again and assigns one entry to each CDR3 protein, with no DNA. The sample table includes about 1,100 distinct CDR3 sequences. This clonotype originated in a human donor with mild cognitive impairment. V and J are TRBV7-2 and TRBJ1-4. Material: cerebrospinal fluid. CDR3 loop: CASSFGRQGEKLFF. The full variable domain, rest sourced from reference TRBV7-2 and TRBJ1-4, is GAGVSQSPSNKVTEKGKDVELRCDPISGHTALYWYRQSLGQGLEFLIYFQGNSAPDKSGLPSDRFSAERTGGSVSTLTIQRTQQEDSAVYLCASSFGRQGEKLFFGSGTQLSVL.